These 25 T cell receptor beta chains were sequenced from one sample in a study of cytomegalovirus exposure and HLA in healthy donors. The PCR contained 60 Vbeta and 13 Jbeta primers. Assay used: immunoSEQ multiplex PCR; TCRdb lists only in-frame clones, some missing. The table lists 150,000 to 250,000 clones, around 78% of them singletons. Sequencing used PBMCs. The receptors shown here come from a man aged 25 to 40 in good health and CMV-seronegative.

V and J are TRBV28 and TRBJ2-7; D perhaps matches TRBD2 (5 bases). Trimming removed 4 bases from V and 6 bases from J, with 7 bases in between. This CDR3 has 11 amino acids. CDR1 is MDHEN and CDR2 is SYDVKM in the germline V gene. CDR3 nucleotide sequence: TGTGCCAGCAGTTGGGAGTGCGAGCAGTACTTC. Its translation: CASSWECEQYF. The full variable domain, its missing parts supplied by reference TRBV28 and TRBJ2-7, is DVKVTQSSRYLVKRTGEKVFLECVQDMDHENMFWYRQDPGLGLRLIYFSYDVKMKEKGDIPEGYSVSREKKERFSLILESASTNQTSMYLCASSWECEQYFGPGTRLTVT.

J is TRBJ2-1 and V is TRBV10-1, with 7 bases aligning to TRBD1. CDR3 size: 14 residues. V shed 1 base, J shed 10 bases, and the junction held 7 bases outside the gene matches. Germline CDR1 reads WNHNN; CDR2 reads SYGVQD (reference sequence). The CDR3 sequence is CASSEYRQGGEQFF. The DNA of the CDR3 is TGCGCCAGCAGTGAGTACCGACAGGGTGGGGAGCAGTTCTTC.

This clone was detected a few times. CDR3 in amino acids: CASSTTTGYEQYF. The CDR3 coding sequence is TGTGCCAGTAGTACCACGACAGGCTACGAGCAGTACTTC. The chain links TRBV19 to TRBJ2-7, with D maybe TRBD1 (6 bases). CDR3 length: 13 residues. Trimming took 4 bases from V and 3 from J, leaving 10 bases between them. From germline, CDR1 is LNHDA and CDR2 SQIVND (reference sequence).

To note about this clone: Other DNA sequences in this specimen translate into the identical CDR3. This sequence joins TRBV19 and TRBJ2-2; D is unresolved. The germline gives CDR1 LNHDA, CDR2 SQIVND (reference sequence). V gave up 3 bases and J gave up 1 base, with 9 bases separating them. CDR3 length: 15 amino acids. The DNA for the CDR3 is TGTGCCAGTAGTATCCGAGCCGAGAACACCGGGGAGCTGTTTTTT. This codes for CASSIRAENTGELFF.

The rearrangement links TRBV2 to TRBJ2-2, with D perhaps TRBD1 (5 bases). The germline V gene has CDR1 SNHLY and CDR2 FYNNEI. The CDR3 is made up of 17 amino acids. Trimming removed 5 bases from V and 0 bases from J, with 16 bases in between. The DNA for the CDR3 is TGTGCCAGCAGTCCCTATCCGGCAGGGACGAACACCGGGGAGCTGTTTTTT. It yields the protein CASSPYPAGTNTGELFF.

This chain links TRBV6-1 with TRBJ2-4; D is undetermined. The ends were cut back, 1 base at V and 7 bases at J, with 14 bases in the middle. This CDR3 has 15 amino acids. Germline V gene data show CDR1 as MNHNS and CDR2 as SASEGT. In nucleotides, the CDR3 is TGTGCCAGCAGTGAAGTGGTTCTAGTGAGGAACATTCAGTACTTC. It encodes CASSEVVLVRNIQYF.

The chain combines TRBV9 with TRBJ2-6; 8 positions agree with TRBD2. The germline V gene has CDR1 SGDLS and CDR2 YYNGEE. There are 18 residues in the CDR3. J was trimmed by 2 bases and V by 4 bases; bases with no gene match: 11. Here the CDR3 reads CASSPRLATGAGANVLTF. The CDR3 DNA is TGTGCCAGCAGCCCTCGACTAGCGACGGGAGCTGGGGCCAACGTCCTGACTTTC.

The chain recombines TRBV15 with TRBJ2-2; TRBD1 matches 9 bases. CDR1 LNHNV and CDR2 YYDKDF come from the germline V gene (reference sequence). This CDR3 has 16 residues. Trimming cost V 0 bases and J 4 bases; bases outside gene matches: 3. As DNA, the CDR3 is TGTGCCACCAGCAGAGAACAGGGGGCGGCCACCGGGGAGCTGTTTTTT. Encoded protein: CATSREQGAATGELFF.

Worth noting for this clone: The missing conserved phenylalanine or tryptophan at the end of this CDR3 makes a read error likely. V usage is TRBV4-1 and J usage is TRBJ1-1; 9 nucleotides align to TRBD1. There are 15 residues in the CDR3. V was clipped by 0 bases and J by 4 bases; unmatched bases: 3. CDR1 is MGHRA and CDR2 is YSYEKL in the germline V gene. Written as DNA, the CDR3 is TGCGCCAGCAGCCAAGAACAGGGGGCGGTCACTGAAGCTTTCCTT. Encoded protein: CASSQEQGAVTEAFL.

The chain links TRBV5-5 to TRBJ2-3; D ambiguous. Germline CDR1 SGHKS, CDR2 YYEKEE (reference sequence). CDR3 size: 14 residues. Trimming pared 3 bases from V and 6 bases from J, leaving 14 bases between. DNA of the CDR3: TGTGCCAGCAGCTCAAATAGAGCGCCCGATACGCAGTATTTT. This encodes CASSSNRAPDTQYF.

The chain recombines TRBV19 with TRBJ1-2, with no clear D. CDR1 and CDR2 from the germline V gene are LNHDA and SQIVND (reference sequence). Trimming removed 1 base from V and 1 base from J, with 4 bases in between. CDR3 length: 13 amino acids. The CDR3 DNA sequence: TGTGCCAGTAGTATAGGACATAACTATGGCTACACCTTC. Protein sequence: CASSIGHNYGYTF.

The rearrangement uses TRBV7-9 and TRBJ1-2; D may be TRBD1 (6 bases). CDR1 is SEHNR and CDR2 is FQNEAQ in the germline V gene (reference sequence). This CDR3 has 15 residues. Trimming pared 4 bases from V and 0 bases from J, leaving 12 bases between. This CDR3 is CASSSFRGANYGYTF. Written as DNA, the CDR3 is TGTGCCAGCAGCTCGTTCAGGGGCGCTAACTATGGCTACACCTTC.

This clone appeared once. This chain joins TRBV19 and TRBJ2-2, with D uncertain. There are 13 residues in the CDR3. The germline V gene encodes CDR1 LNHDA and CDR2 SQIVND (reference sequence). The V end was cut by 2 bases, the J end by 6 bases, with 7 bases between. The CDR3 nucleotides are TGTGCCAGTAGTATAAGTGCGGCCGGGGAGCTGTTTTTT. Amino acids: CASSISAAGELFF.

The chain uses TRBV16 and TRBJ1-1; D remains ambiguous. This CDR3 contains 14 residues. Between the trimmed V and J ends, which lost 1 base and 3 bases, there was a span of 9 bases. Germline V gene lookup returns CDR1 KGHSY and CDR2 FQNENV. The CDR3, as DNA: TGTGCCAGCAGCCAATATCGGAGGGACACTGAAGCTTTCTTT. Protein sequence: CASSQYRRDTEAFF.

The V call is TRBV5-1, the J call TRBJ2-5; 7 nucleotides agree with TRBD2. J was trimmed by 5 bases and V by 7 bases; bases with no gene match: 11. The CDR3 spans 14 residues. Looked up from germline, CDR1 is SGHRS and CDR2 is YFSETQ. CDR3 protein: CASHWEGRGETQYF. CDR3 sequence (DNA): TGCGCCAGCCACTGGGAGGGACGTGGCGAGACCCAGTACTTC.

The chain is built from TRBV18 and TRBJ1-2; no reliable D call. Germline lookup yields CDR1 KGHSH and CDR2 LQKENI. The CDR3 length is 12 residues. Trimming took 5 bases from V and 5 from J, leaving 9 bases between them. CDR3: CASSIQKYGYTF. CDR3 bases: TGTGCCAGCTCAATACAGAAGTATGGCTACACCTTC.

V is TRBV7-2 and J is TRBJ2-7, with 14 positions matching TRBD2. With 5 bases clipped from V and 5 bases from J, the junction kept 8 bases outside the gene matches. CDR1 is SGHTA, CDR2 FQGNSA, per germline. This CDR3 spans 16 amino acids. CDR3 nucleotide sequence: TGTGCCAGCAGCGCCACGGGACTAGCGGGAGTAAACGAGCAGTACTTC. Residues: CASSATGLAGVNEQYF.

This chain links TRBV5-1 with TRBJ1-3; maybe TRBD1 (5 bases). Per the germline V gene, CDR1 is SGHRS and CDR2 is YFSETQ. The CDR3 covers 14 residues. Between the trimmed V and J ends, which lost 5 bases and 3 bases, there was a span of 12 bases. In nucleotides, the CDR3 is TGCGCCAGCAGTCCCGCGGGGGGTGGAAACACCATATATTTT. Translation gives CASSPAGGGNTIYF. Complete variable domain (other parts from reference TRBV5-1 and TRBJ1-3): KAGVTQTPRYLIKTRGQQVTLSCSPISGHRSVSWYQQTPGQGLQFLFEYFSETQRNKGNFPGRFSGRQFSNSRSEMNVSTLELGDSALYLCASSPAGGGNTIYFGEGSWLTVV.

The rearrangement links TRBV5-1 to TRBJ2-3; 9 bases map to TRBD1. CDR1 and CDR2 (germline): SGHRS, YFSETQ. V gave up 1 base and J gave up 8 bases; unmatched junction bases: 8. This CDR3 spans 15 amino acids. The CDR3 nucleotides read TGCGCCAGCAGCTTGACTACAGGGGGCAGGCGTACGCAGTATTTT. Amino acids: CASSLTTGGRRTQYF.

This clone came up once. The chain combines TRBV13 with TRBJ1-3, with D possibly TRBD1 on 5 matching bases. V was pared by 6 bases and J by 0 bases, with 15 bases between. Germline values: CDR1 PRHDT, CDR2 FYEKMQ (reference sequence). This CDR3 has 16 amino acids. The DNA for the CDR3 is TGTGCCAGCAGTAGCGGTTGGGGGAGCTCTGGAAACACCATATATTTT. Protein: CASSSGWGSSGNTIYF.

The gene calls are TRBV28 and TRBJ1-4; 7 positions match TRBD1. The CDR3 runs to 14 residues. Trimming took 6 bases from V and 8 from J; bases not matched to a gene: 9. Germline V gene data show CDR1 as MDHEN and CDR2 as SYDVKM. The CDR3 region has the DNA TGTGCCAGCAGCCACAGACAGGGTGGCGAAAAACTGTTTTTT. It codes for CASSHRQGGEKLFF.

V and J are TRBV5-5 and TRBJ2-7; possibly TRBD1 for D (5 bases). Germline V gene data show CDR1 as SGHKS and CDR2 as YYEKEE (reference sequence). The CDR3 runs 15 residues. The V gene lost 4 bases and the J gene lost 4 bases, with 18 bases spanning the gap. The CDR3 loop is CASSGRSGASYEQYF. The CDR3 DNA reads as TGTGCCAGCAGCGGAAGGTCTGGGGCTTCTTACGAGCAGTACTTC. The variable domain in full, with the rest retrieved from reference TRBV5-5 and TRBJ2-7, is DAGVTQSPTHLIKTRGQQVTLRCSPISGHKSVSWYQQVLGQGPQFIFQYYEKEERGRGNFPDRFSARQFPNYSSELNVNALLLGDSALYLCASSGRSGASYEQYFGPGTRLTVT.

The J gene is TRBJ1-4, the V gene TRBV7-9, with TRBD1 matching 10 bases. Germline-derived CDR1 and CDR2 are SEHNR and FQNEAQ (reference sequence). The CDR3 extends over 16 amino acids. With V trimmed by 5 bases and J by 7 bases, 10 bases remained unmatched. The CDR3 coding sequence is TGTGCCAGCAGCCATCGCAGGACAGGGGGATTTGAAAAACTGTTTTTT. Its protein product is CASSHRRTGGFEKLFF.

The chain recombines TRBV5-1 with TRBJ1-3, with TRBD1 as a possible D gene (6 bases). Trimming removed 4 bases from V and 0 bases from J, with 14 bases in between. The CDR3 has 16 amino acids. CDR1 is SGHRS, CDR2 YFSETQ, per germline. DNA for the CDR3: TGCGCCAGCAGCCTGGACAGCCCTACCTCTGGAAACACCATATATTTT. Its translation: CASSLDSPTSGNTIYF.

This chain connects TRBV28 to TRBJ1-1, with D perhaps TRBD1 (5 bases). The germline V and J ends were trimmed by 7 bases and 4 bases, with 16 bases remaining between them. CDR1 is MDHEN, CDR2 SYDVKM, per germline. This CDR3 region has 14 residues. The CDR3 region is CASTTQAVGTEAFF. In nucleotides, the CDR3 is TGTGCCAGCACGACACAGGCGGTAGGCACTGAAGCTTTCTTT.